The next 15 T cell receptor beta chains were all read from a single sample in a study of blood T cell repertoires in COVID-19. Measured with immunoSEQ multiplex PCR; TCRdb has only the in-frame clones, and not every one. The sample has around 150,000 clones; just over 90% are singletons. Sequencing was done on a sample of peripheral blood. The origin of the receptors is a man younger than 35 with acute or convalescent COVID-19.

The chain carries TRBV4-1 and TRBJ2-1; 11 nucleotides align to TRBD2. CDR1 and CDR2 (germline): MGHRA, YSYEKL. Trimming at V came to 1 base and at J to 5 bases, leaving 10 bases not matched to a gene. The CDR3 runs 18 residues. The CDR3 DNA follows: TGCGCCAGCAGCCAAGTAGCGGGACTAGCGGCGGGTCACAATGAGCAGTTCTTC. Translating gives CASSQVAGLAAGHNEQFF.

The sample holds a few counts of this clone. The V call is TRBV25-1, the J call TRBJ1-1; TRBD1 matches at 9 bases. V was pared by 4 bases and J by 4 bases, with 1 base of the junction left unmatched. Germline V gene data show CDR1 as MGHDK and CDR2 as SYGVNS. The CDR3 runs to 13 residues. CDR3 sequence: CASSVQGATEAFF. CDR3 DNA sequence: TGTGCCAGCAGTGTACAGGGGGCCACTGAAGCTTTCTTT.

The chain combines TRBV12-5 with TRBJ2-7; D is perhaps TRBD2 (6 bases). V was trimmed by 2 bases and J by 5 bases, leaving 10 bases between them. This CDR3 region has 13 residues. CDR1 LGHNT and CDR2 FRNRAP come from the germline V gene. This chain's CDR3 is CASGLISGDEQYF. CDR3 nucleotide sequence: TGTGCTAGTGGTTTGATATCGGGGGACGAGCAGTACTTC.

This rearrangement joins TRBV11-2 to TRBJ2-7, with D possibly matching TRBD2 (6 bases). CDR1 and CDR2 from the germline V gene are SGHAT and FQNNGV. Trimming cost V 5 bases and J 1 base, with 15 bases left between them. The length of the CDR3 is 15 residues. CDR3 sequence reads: CASSQRLELSYEQYF. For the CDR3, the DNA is TGTGCCAGCAGCCAACGACTAGAACTGTCCTACGAGCAGTACTTC.

The CDR3 here is CATSDPDRFSYNEQFF. The CDR3 region has the DNA TGTGCCACCAGTGATCCGGACAGGTTCTCGTACAATGAGCAGTTCTTC. The V and J genes are TRBV24-1 and TRBJ2-1, with 7 nucleotides matching TRBD1. Trimming cost V 3 bases and J 4 bases; bases outside gene matches: 8. This CDR3 is built from 16 residues. Germline lookup yields CDR1 KGHDR and CDR2 SFDVKD.

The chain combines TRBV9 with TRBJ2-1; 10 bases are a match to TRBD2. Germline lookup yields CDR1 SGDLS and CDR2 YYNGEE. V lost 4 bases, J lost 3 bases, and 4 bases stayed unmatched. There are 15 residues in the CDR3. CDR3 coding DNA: TGTGCCAGCAGCACAACTAGCGGGATCTACAATGAGCAGTTCTTC. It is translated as CASSTTSGIYNEQFF.

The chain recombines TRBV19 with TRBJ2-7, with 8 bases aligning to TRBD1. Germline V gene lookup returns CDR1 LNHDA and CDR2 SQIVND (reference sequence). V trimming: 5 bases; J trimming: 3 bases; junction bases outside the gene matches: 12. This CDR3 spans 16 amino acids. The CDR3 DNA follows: TGTGCCAGTAGTCAGAGGGGCGGGACAGGCTTCTACGAGCAGTACTTC. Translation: CASSQRGGTGFYEQYF.

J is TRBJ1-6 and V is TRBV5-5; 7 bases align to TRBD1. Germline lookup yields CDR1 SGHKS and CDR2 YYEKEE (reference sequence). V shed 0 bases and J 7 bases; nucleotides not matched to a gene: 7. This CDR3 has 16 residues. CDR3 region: CASSLDPGQLNSPLHF. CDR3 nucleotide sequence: TGTGCCAGCAGCTTGGACCCGGGACAGTTAAATTCACCCCTCCACTTT. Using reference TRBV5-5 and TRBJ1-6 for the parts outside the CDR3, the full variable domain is DAGVTQSPTHLIKTRGQQVTLRCSPISGHKSVSWYQQVLGQGPQFIFQYYEKEERGRGNFPDRFSARQFPNYSSELNVNALLLGDSALYLCASSLDPGQLNSPLHFGNGTRLTVT.

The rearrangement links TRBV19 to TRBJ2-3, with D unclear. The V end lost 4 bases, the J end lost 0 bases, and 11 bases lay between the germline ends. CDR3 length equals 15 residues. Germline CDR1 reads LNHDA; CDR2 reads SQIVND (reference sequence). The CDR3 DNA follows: TGTGCCAGTAGTAACGGTCAATCTAGCACAGATACGCAGTATTTT. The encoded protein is CASSNGQSSTDTQYF.

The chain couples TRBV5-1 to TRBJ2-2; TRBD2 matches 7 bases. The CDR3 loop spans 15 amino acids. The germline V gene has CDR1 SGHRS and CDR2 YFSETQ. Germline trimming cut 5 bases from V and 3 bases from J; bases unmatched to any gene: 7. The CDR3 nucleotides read TGCGCCAGCAGAACACTAGCGAGTGACACCGGGGAGCTGTTTTTT. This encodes CASRTLASDTGELFF.

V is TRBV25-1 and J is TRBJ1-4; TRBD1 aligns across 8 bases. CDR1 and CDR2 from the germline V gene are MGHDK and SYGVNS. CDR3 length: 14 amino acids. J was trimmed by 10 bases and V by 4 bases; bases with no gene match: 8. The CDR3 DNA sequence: TGTGCCAGCAGTGCGTCCCACAGGGGGGGAAAACTGTTTTTT. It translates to CASSASHRGGKLFF.

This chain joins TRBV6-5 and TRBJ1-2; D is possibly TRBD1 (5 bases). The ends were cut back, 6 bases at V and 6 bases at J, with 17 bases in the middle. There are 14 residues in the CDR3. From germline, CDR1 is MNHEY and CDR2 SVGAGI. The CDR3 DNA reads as TGTGCCAGCAGGCCACCCGGCGCAGGGAATGGCTACACCTTC. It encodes CASRPPGAGNGYTF.

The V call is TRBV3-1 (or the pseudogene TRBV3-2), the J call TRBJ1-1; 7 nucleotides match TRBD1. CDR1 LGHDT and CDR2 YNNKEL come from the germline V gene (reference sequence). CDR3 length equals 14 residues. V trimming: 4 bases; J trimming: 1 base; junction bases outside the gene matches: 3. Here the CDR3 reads CASSRDRANTEAFF. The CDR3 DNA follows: TGTGCCAGCAGCCGCGACAGGGCGAACACTGAAGCTTTCTTT.

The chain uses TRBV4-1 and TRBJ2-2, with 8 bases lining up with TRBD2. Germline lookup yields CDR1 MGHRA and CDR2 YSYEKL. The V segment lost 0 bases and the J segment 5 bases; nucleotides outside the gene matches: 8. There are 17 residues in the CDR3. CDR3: CASSQDRRLAQTGELFF. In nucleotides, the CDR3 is TGCGCCAGCAGCCAAGATAGGAGACTAGCGCAAACCGGGGAGCTGTTTTTT.

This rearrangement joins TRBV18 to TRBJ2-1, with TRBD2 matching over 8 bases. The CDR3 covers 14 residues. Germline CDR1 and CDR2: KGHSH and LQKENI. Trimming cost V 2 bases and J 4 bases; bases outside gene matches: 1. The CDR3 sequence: CASSPGTSYNEQFF. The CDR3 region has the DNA TGTGCCAGCTCACCAGGGACTAGTTACAATGAGCAGTTCTTC. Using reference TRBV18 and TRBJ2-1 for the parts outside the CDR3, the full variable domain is NAGVMQNPRHLVRRRGQEARLRCSPMKGHSHVYWYRQLPEEGLKFMVYLQKENIIDESGMPKERFSAEFPKEGPSILRIQQVVRGDSAAYFCASSPGTSYNEQFFGPGTRLTVL.